This T cell receptor (beta chain) is drawn from a study of T cells expressing NK-cell markers. Study results and caveats: Expanded NKG2C+ T cell clones were not confirmed as HCMV-specific.

TCRdb processed the 5' RACE reads again and assigns one entry to each CDR3 protein, with no DNA. The sample data list about 140,000 distinct CDR3 sequences. Germline V gives CDR1 SQVTM, CDR2 ANQGSEA. This CDR3 has 18 residues. On this clonotype: Its antigen remains unknown.

The sequence derives from a man in his late teens or twenties in good health. V gene TRBV29-1 combines with J gene TRBJ2-1; as DNA is missing, the TRBD2 call by TCRdb cannot be tested. The specimen sequenced was blood T cells: a sorted CD56 or NKG2C T cell subset, CD4+ or CD8+ T cells, or bulk PBMC T cells (not recorded which). The chain's CDR3 is CSVETSGRASGSYNEQFF.